This TCR beta chain was sequenced for a study of cytomegalovirus exposure and HLA in healthy donors. Study context: The roughly 120 validation repertoires, a later analysis reported, used the same platform as the roughly 650 repertoires from the first cohort.

Germline V gene data show CDR1 as SGHNT and CDR2 as YYREEE (reference sequence). Trimming took 0 bases from V and 3 from J, leaving 15 bases between them. The CDR3 extends over 16 amino acids. Here immunoSEQ multiplex PCR was the method, and the copy in TCRdb shows in-frame clones only, minus some. The sample has roughly 100,000 clones, 85% seen once; the top ten hold 20%. This TCR was recovered from a young man in good health and CMV-seropositive. Sequencing used PBMCs. The rearrangement joins TRBV5-4 to TRBJ1-2; TRBD1 is a possible D gene (5 bases). The CDR3 is CASSLGGRRGDYGYTF. CDR3 sequence (DNA): TGTGCCAGCAGCTTGGGTGGCCGACGGGGGGACTATGGCTACACCTTC.